This T cell receptor beta chain was sequenced in a study of shared T cell receptors in the human thymus. The V gene lost 2 bases and the J gene lost 9 bases, with 5 bases spanning the gap. The CDR3 has 10 amino acids. Germline CDR1 is MNHNS and CDR2 is SASEGT. TCRdb keeps only in-frame clones here, not all; method: immunoSEQ multiplex PCR. The table includes about 380,000 clones, roughly 94% detected once. The TCR comes from a human donor. The chain employs TRBV6-1 and TRBJ2-7; no definite D call. Sequenced material: thymocytes. The chain's CDR3 is CASSEWGQYF. The CDR3, as DNA: TGTGCCAGCAGTGAATGGGGGCAGTACTTC.